The 17 T cell receptor beta chains in this list originate from one sample, sequenced in a study of cytotoxic CD8 clonotypes in ibrutinib-treated CLL. The protocol was immunoSEQ multiplex PCR, while the TCRdb copy is restricted to in-frame clones and leaves out a portion. This table has about 97,000 clones, more than 70% appearing once. The sequencing here drew on PBMCs, taken after 24 months of ibrutinib treatment. These receptors originate from a human donor with chronic lymphocytic leukemia.

The V gene is TRBV7-2, the J gene TRBJ2-7; perhaps TRBD2 as D (6 bases). Germline CDR1 SGHTA, CDR2 FQGNSA. The CDR3 is 14 residues long. The V end was cut by 4 bases, the J end by 0 bases, with 10 bases between. The chain's CDR3 is CASSSLANSYEQYF. The CDR3 DNA sequence: TGTGCCAGCAGCTCCCTAGCGAACTCCTACGAGCAGTACTTC. Looking up the rest from reference TRBV7-2 and TRBJ2-7 gives the full variable domain: GAGVSQSPSNKVTEKGKDVELRCDPISGHTALYWYRQSLGQGLEFLIYFQGNSAPDKSGLPSDRFSAERTGGSVSTLTIQRTQQEDSAVYLCASSSLANSYEQYFGPGTRLTVT.

The chain carries TRBV7-9 and TRBJ1-1, with D perhaps TRBD1 (6 bases). V lost 0 bases and J lost 5, with 16 bases in between. This CDR3 has 16 residues. The germline V gene has CDR1 SEHNR and CDR2 FQNEAQ (reference sequence). The CDR3 coding sequence is TGTGCCAGCAGCTTAGCCCGGGGGCGGGCTCGGACTGAAGCTTTCTTT. This translates into CASSLARGRARTEAFF.

This clone was seen a few times. The genes are TRBV2 and TRBJ1-3, with TRBD1 identical over 7 bases. The CDR3 contains 14 residues. Trimming at V came to 7 bases and at J to 2 bases, leaving 5 bases not matched to a gene. The V gene's germline CDR1 is SNHLY and CDR2 FYNNEI. Here the CDR3 DNA reads TGTGCCAGCATACCAGACAGGGCTGGAAACACCATATATTTT. This translates into CASIPDRAGNTIYF.

This clone was seen more than once but under ten times. The chain couples TRBV6-1 to TRBJ2-5, with TRBD2 matching 11 bases. Trimming took 6 bases from V and 3 from J; bases not matched to a gene: 3. Per the germline V gene, CDR1 is MNHNS and CDR2 is SASEGT. The CDR3 consists of 14 residues. CDR3 amino acids: CASRSGLAEETQYF. The CDR3 nucleotides are TGTGCCAGCAGGTCGGGACTAGCGGAAGAGACCCAGTACTTC.

This chain links TRBV6-6 with TRBJ1-5; 8 positions agree with TRBD1. Per germline, CDR1 MNHNY and CDR2 SVGAGI (reference sequence). This CDR3 region has 15 residues. V was pared by 6 bases and J by 0 bases, with 4 bases of the junction left unmatched. CDR3 in amino acids: CASRTDRDSNQPQHF. The CDR3 bases are TGTGCCAGCAGAACGGACAGGGATAGCAATCAGCCCCAGCATTTT.

This clone came up once. The rearrangement joins TRBV6-6 to TRBJ2-7; TRBD1 aligns across 7 bases. Trimming at V came to 4 bases and at J to 0 bases, leaving 9 bases not matched to a gene. Germline V gene lookup returns CDR1 MNHNY and CDR2 SVGAGI (reference sequence). The CDR3 totals 16 residues. CDR3 amino acids: CASSSIDRANSYEQYF. In DNA, the CDR3 is TGTGCCAGCAGTTCCATCGACAGGGCCAACTCCTACGAGCAGTACTTC.

The J gene is TRBJ1-2, the V gene TRBV28; TRBD1 matches 12 bases. Germline CDR1 reads MDHEN; CDR2 reads SYDVKM. The CDR3 totals 15 residues. The V gene end was trimmed by 3 bases and the J gene end by 8 bases; junction bases not matched to a gene: 7. The CDR3 region is CASSFRGQGAFGYTF. The CDR3 DNA sequence: TGTGCCAGCAGTTTCCGGGGACAGGGGGCATTCGGCTACACCTTC.

This clone showed up just a few times. This chain links TRBV4-1 with TRBJ1-6; no clear D gene. V was cut by 0 bases and J by 9 bases, with 15 bases left in between. The length of the CDR3 is 16 residues. CDR1 is MGHRA, CDR2 YSYEKL, per germline. The DNA for the CDR3 is TGCGCCAGCAGCCAAGAATTGGGGTCACCGCTTTCACCCCTCCACTTT. It translates to CASSQELGSPLSPLHF.

The chain joins TRBV7-2 to TRBJ1-3; 8 positions match TRBD1. With V trimmed by 5 bases and J by 4 bases, 7 bases remained unmatched. The CDR3 contains 15 residues. Germline CDR1 SGHTA, CDR2 FQGNSA. This chain's CDR3 is CASSMDRVPGNTIYF. Here the CDR3 DNA reads TGTGCCAGCAGCATGGACAGGGTCCCAGGAAACACCATATATTTT.

The J gene is TRBJ2-7, the V gene TRBV6-5; 11 positions agree with TRBD2. Per the germline V gene, CDR1 is MNHEY and CDR2 is SVGAGI. The CDR3 has 15 amino acids. With V trimmed by 1 base and J by 4 bases, 3 bases remained unmatched. The CDR3 reads CASSYFSSGRYEQYF. The CDR3, as DNA: TGTGCCAGCAGTTACTTTTCTAGCGGGAGGTACGAGCAGTACTTC.

The rearrangement joins TRBV18 to TRBJ2-4; D might be TRBD1 (6 bases). Trimming shortened V by 3 bases and J by 7 bases, and 19 bases separated the two germline ends. CDR1 is KGHSH, CDR2 LQKENI, per germline. The CDR3 contains 16 residues. In DNA form, the CDR3 reads TGTGCCAGCTCACCCGCCGGGACAAATCTCGGGAACATTCAGTACTTC. Protein: CASSPAGTNLGNIQYF.

This chain links TRBV11-2 with TRBJ2-7; 10 bases are a match to TRBD2. CDR1 and CDR2 from the germline V gene are SGHAT and FQNNGV. This CDR3 comprises 14 residues. Trimming took 5 bases from V and 6 from J; bases not matched to a gene: 7. CDR3 in DNA: TGTGCCAGCAGCCCCCTAGCGGGAGTAGCCGAGCAGTACTTC. Its translation: CASSPLAGVAEQYF. Combining the CDR3 with reference TRBV11-2 and TRBJ2-7 gives the whole variable domain EAGVAQSPRYKIIEKRQSVAFWCNPISGHATLYWYQQILGQGPKLLIQFQNNGVVDDSQLPKDRFSAERLKGVDSTLKIQPAKLEDSAVYLCASSPLAGVAEQYFGPGTRLTVT.

The chain is built from TRBV5-1 and TRBJ2-2; tentative D call: TRBD1 (5 bases). Germline loops: CDR1 SGHRS, CDR2 YFSETQ. The V end lost 4 bases, the J end lost 2 bases, and 15 bases lay between the germline ends. There are 16 residues in the CDR3. CDR3 nucleotide sequence: TGCGCCAGCAGCCCTACAGGTGGCTCCAACACCGGGGAGCTGTTTTTT. As protein: CASSPTGGSNTGELFF.

V and J are TRBV18 and TRBJ2-5; D is ambiguous. The CDR3 contains 14 residues. Germline values: CDR1 KGHSH, CDR2 LQKENI. The V end was cut by 0 bases, the J end by 5 bases, with 10 bases between. CDR3 sequence (DNA): TGTGCCAGCTCACCACCGGGTAAAGCGGAGACCCAGTACTTC. It codes for CASSPPGKAETQYF.

The V call is TRBV7-9, the J call TRBJ1-1; a possible D gene is TRBD1 (6 bases). Germline CDR1 reads SEHNR; CDR2 reads FQNEAQ (reference sequence). Trimming took 7 bases from V and 3 from J, leaving 12 bases between them. The CDR3 is made up of 13 amino acids. The CDR3 region is CASKEQGYTEAFF. CDR3 sequence (DNA): TGTGCCAGCAAAGAACAGGGCTACACTGAAGCTTTCTTT.

This chain joins TRBV9 and TRBJ2-5; no clear D. V was clipped by 0 bases and J by 5 bases, with 8 bases between them. The germline gives CDR1 SGDLS, CDR2 YYNGEE. There are 13 residues in the CDR3. CDR3 sequence (DNA): TGTGCCAGCAGCGTAGACCCCACGGAGACCCAGTACTTC. Translating it yields CASSVDPTETQYF. Full variable domain (outside the CDR3, taken from reference TRBV9 and TRBJ2-5): DSGVTQTPKHLITATGQRVTLRCSPRSGDLSVYWYQQSLDQGLQFLIQYYNGEERAKGNILERFSAQQFPDLHSELNLSSLELGDSALYFCASSVDPTETQYFGPGTRLLVL.

The V gene is TRBV7-2, the J gene TRBJ2-3; D possibly matches TRBD1 or TRBD2 (6 bases each). The CDR3 is 13 residues long. The germline V and J ends were trimmed by 5 bases and 4 bases, with 10 bases remaining between them. Looked up from germline, CDR1 is SGHTA and CDR2 is FQGNSA. The CDR3 DNA sequence: TGTGCCAGCAGCAAAAGGGGGGCAGATACGCAGTATTTT. Translated, it gives CASSKRGADTQYF.